This T cell receptor beta chain was recovered during a study of response to subunit inactivated influenza vaccine. TCRdb fed the RT-PCR reads into MiXCR, producing one record per CDR3 protein. The data contain 710,000 or so distinct CDR3 sequences, 15% to 17% of them singletons. Findings of the study overall: Authors proposed each seasonal influenza vaccination draws in few new T cells.

This clonotype was found many times. Its cognate antigen is unknown. The CDR3 has 15 amino acids. The germline gives CDR1 SGHRS, CDR2 YFSETQ. V was cut by 0 bases and J by 3 bases, with 12 bases left in between. The receptor's source is a man in his fifties or sixties who received an inactivated influenza vaccine. Here the sequenced sample was PBMCs from blood, taken about 13 days after vaccination. The V and J genes are TRBV5-1 and TRBJ1-2; the D gene is possibly TRBD1 (5 bases). The CDR3 is CASSLVSGKDYGYTF. The CDR3 nucleotides read TGCGCCAGCAGCTTGGTGTCAGGGAAAGACTATGGCTACACCTTC.